Presented here are 8 T cell receptor beta chains from one specimen sequenced in a study of T cells in Graves' hyperthyroidism and ophthalmopathy. RNA transcripts gave rise to amplified TCR beta CDR3 regions. With the HTBI primer set, the TCR CDR3 went through a first round of RT-PCR. TCRdb analysed the multiplex PCR reads with MiXCR anew, one entry per CDR3 protein. Here the sample spans 400,000 to 500,000 distinct CDR3 sequences, approximately 14% being singletons. The specimen sequenced was blood. The receptors stem from a woman younger than 30 with Graves' hyperthyroidism.

The CDR3 bases are TGTGCTAGTGCCCACCGGAGCAATCAGCCCCAGCATTTT. Amino acids: CASAHRSNQPQHF. V and J are TRBV12-5 and TRBJ1-5, with D unresolved. From germline, CDR1 is LGHNT and CDR2 FRNRAP. The CDR3 covers 13 residues. V gave up 7 bases and J gave up 1 base, with 8 bases separating them.

This clonotype was picked up a small number of times. A junction boundary mismatches the germline segment, possibly from a read error. The rearrangement uses TRBV7-6 and TRBJ2-1; D is undetermined. This CDR3 has 15 amino acids. Germline lookup yields CDR1 SGHVS and CDR2 FNYEAQ. The chain's CDR3 is CASSLAESSYNEQLF. Here the CDR3 DNA reads TGTGCCAGCAGCTTAGCGGAGAGCTCCTACAATGAGCAGCTCTTC.

There are a few counts of this clonotype. The rearrangement joins TRBV20-1 to TRBJ1-2, with D possibly TRBD1 on 6 matching bases. The V and J ends lost 0 bases and 7 bases respectively, with 12 bases between them. Germline values: CDR1 DFQATT, CDR2 SNEGSKA (reference sequence). The CDR3 has 13 residues. Here the CDR3 DNA reads TGCAGTGCTAGAGACACACAGGGAGCTGGCTACACCTTC. Amino acids: CSARDTQGAGYTF.

This clonotype was picked up many times. The gene calls are TRBV7-9 and TRBJ2-1; the D is unclear. V lost 3 bases and J 4 bases, leaving 10 bases between the germline ends. The CDR3 extends over 14 amino acids. Germline CDR1 and CDR2: SEHNR and FQNEAQ (reference sequence). CDR3 in DNA: TGTGCCAGCAGCTTGGTGGATACTTACAATGAGCAGTTCTTC. Protein sequence: CASSLVDTYNEQFF.

In this sample, this clonotype turned up a few times. J is TRBJ2-3 and V is TRBV9, with 7 nucleotides matching TRBD2. This CDR3 contains 15 residues. V lost 2 bases and J lost 5; bases outside the gene matches: 8. CDR1 is SGDLS, CDR2 YYNGEE, per germline. CDR3 DNA: TGTGCCAGCAGCGTTGGCGGGAGTGTCATAGATACGCAGTATTTT. This gives the protein CASSVGGSVIDTQYF.

This clonotype was recorded at least ten times. The chain links TRBV27 to TRBJ2-1; 7 bases align to TRBD2. The CDR3 contains 15 residues. In germline, CDR1 is MNHEY, CDR2 SMNVEV (reference sequence). With 6 bases clipped from V and 8 bases from J, the junction kept 13 bases outside the gene matches. CDR3 DNA sequence: TGTGCCAGCAGAAGGACTAGACTCATGCGCGATGAGCAGTTCTTC. It is translated as CASRRTRLMRDEQFF.

This clonotype came up many times. The rearrangement links TRBV9 to TRBJ1-6; 8 bases agree with TRBD1. Trimming removed 0 bases from V and 5 bases from J; junction bases left unmatched: 7. CDR1 is SGDLS, CDR2 YYNGEE, per germline. There are 17 residues in the CDR3. The CDR3 DNA is TGTGCCAGCAGCGTAGGTCGACAGGGGAGGAATAATTCACCCCTCCACTTT. This codes for CASSVGRQGRNNSPLHF.

In regard to this clonotype: This may stem from a read error, because a much larger clone lies one nucleotide away. The J gene is TRBJ1-6, the V gene TRBV12-3 or TRBV12-4, with D unresolved. With 8 bases removed from V and 8 bases from J, the gap between germline ends came to 13 bases. The CDR3 sequence is 13 residues long. The CDR3 protein is CASRTGGHSPLHF. CDR3 bases: TGTGCCAGCCGAACGGGAGGGCATTCACCCCTCCACTTT.